The rows below give T cell receptor beta chains drawn from one sample of a study of regulatory T cells in long-lasting Graves disease. MiXCR, run by TCRdb on the multiplex PCR reads, gives a single entry per CDR3 protein. Here the sample spans some 430,000 distinct CDR3 sequences, about 22% being singletons. This specimen consisted of peripheral blood mononuclear cells (PBMCs), obtained when the disease was refractory, from a patient treated with antithyroid drugs. These receptors originate from a female donor with Graves disease. The conserved cysteine and the conserved F or W are not part of the CDR3 here. A D gene is named only where the DNA matches it firmly. A clone size is listed for some rows: how often the clone was seen (once, few, many), or a class if it is expanded.

d_gene: TRBD2
abundance: .
j_gene: TRBJ2-6
v_gene: TRBV11-2
CDR3aa: ASSPGSAGANVLT

d_gene: .
abundance: .
j_gene: TRBJ1-2
v_gene: TRBV29-1
CDR3aa: SVVSGPLGGYT

d_gene: TRBD2
abundance: few
j_gene: TRBJ2-7
v_gene: TRBV7-2
CDR3aa: ASSPGLGPYEQY

d_gene: TRBD1
abundance: many
j_gene: TRBJ1-4
v_gene: TRBV7-2
CDR3aa: ASSSPGQGHEKLF

d_gene: TRBD1
abundance: many
j_gene: TRBJ2-5
v_gene: TRBV28
CDR3aa: ASSSRDRGLEETQY

d_gene: .
abundance: many
j_gene: TRBJ1-1
v_gene: TRBV28
CDR3aa: ASTPAGVVLSTEAF

d_gene: .
abundance: many
j_gene: TRBJ1-1
v_gene: TRBV11-2
CDR3aa: ASSLSVTNTEAF

d_gene: TRBD2
abundance: .
j_gene: TRBJ2-1
v_gene: TRBV5-1
CDR3aa: ASSLAGLAGSSYNEQF

d_gene: TRBD2
abundance: many
j_gene: TRBJ2-5
v_gene: TRBV20-1
CDR3aa: SAETSRETQY

d_gene: .
abundance: .
j_gene: TRBJ1-1
v_gene: TRBV29-1
CDR3aa: SVASTEAF

d_gene: .
abundance: few
j_gene: TRBJ2-7
v_gene: TRBV30
CDR3aa: AYSGGFYEQY

d_gene: TRBD2
abundance: few
j_gene: TRBJ2-7
v_gene: TRBV29-1
CDR3aa: SVEEERDLSYEQY

d_gene: .
abundance: .
j_gene: TRBJ2-5
v_gene: TRBV24-1
CDR3aa: ATSEGLQVETQY

d_gene: TRBD1
abundance: .
j_gene: TRBJ1-1
v_gene: TRBV20-1
CDR3aa: SARGSIGQGNLRGLYTEAF

d_gene: .
abundance: .
j_gene: TRBJ1-1
v_gene: TRBV28
CDR3aa: ASSPGVAGGTEAF

d_gene: .
abundance: few
j_gene: TRBJ1-4
v_gene: TRBV2
CDR3aa: ASSTGRGGREKLF

d_gene: .
abundance: few
j_gene: TRBJ2-7
v_gene: TRBV24-1
CDR3aa: ATSDRSYEQY

d_gene: .
abundance: many
j_gene: TRBJ2-7
v_gene: TRBV28
CDR3aa: ATQSYSPNEQY

d_gene: .
abundance: few
j_gene: TRBJ1-5
v_gene: TRBV19
CDR3aa: ASSTRRGGNSNQPQH

d_gene: .
abundance: few
j_gene: TRBJ1-2
v_gene: TRBV29-1
CDR3aa: SVDSGFYGYT

d_gene: TRBD1
abundance: few
j_gene: TRBJ1-4
v_gene: TRBV20-1
CDR3aa: SARPTGGREKLF